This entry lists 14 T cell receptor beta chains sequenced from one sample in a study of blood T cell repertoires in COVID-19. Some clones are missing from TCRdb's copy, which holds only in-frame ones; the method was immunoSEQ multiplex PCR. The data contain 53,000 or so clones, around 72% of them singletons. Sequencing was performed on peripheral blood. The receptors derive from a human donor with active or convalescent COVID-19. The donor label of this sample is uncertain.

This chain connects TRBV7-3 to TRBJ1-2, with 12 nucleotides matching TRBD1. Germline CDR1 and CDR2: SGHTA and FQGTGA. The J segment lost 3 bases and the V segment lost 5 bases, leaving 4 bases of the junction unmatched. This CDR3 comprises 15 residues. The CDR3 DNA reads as TGTGCCAGCAGCCAGGGACAGGGGGCCCACTATGGCTACACCTTC. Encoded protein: CASSQGQGAHYGYTF.

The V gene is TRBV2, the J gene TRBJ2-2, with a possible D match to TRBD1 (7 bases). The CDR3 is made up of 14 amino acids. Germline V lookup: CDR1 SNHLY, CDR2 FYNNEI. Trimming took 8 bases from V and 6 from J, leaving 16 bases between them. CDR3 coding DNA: TGTGCCAGCGTATCAGGGGGGACACCCGGGGAGCTGTTTTTT. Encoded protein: CASVSGGTPGELFF.

The CDR3 sequence: CASSSQGANTEAFF. In DNA, the CDR3 is TGTGCCAGTAGTTCACAGGGCGCGAACACTGAAGCTTTCTTT. V usage is TRBV19 and J usage is TRBJ1-1; weak D call: TRBD1 (6 bases). This CDR3 region has 14 residues. Germline V lookup: CDR1 LNHDA, CDR2 SQIVND (reference sequence). V lost 5 bases and J 1 base, leaving 11 bases between the germline ends.

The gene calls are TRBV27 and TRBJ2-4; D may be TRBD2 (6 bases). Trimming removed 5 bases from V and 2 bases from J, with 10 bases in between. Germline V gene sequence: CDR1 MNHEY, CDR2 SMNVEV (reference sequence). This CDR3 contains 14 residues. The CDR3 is CASSLLASKNIQYF. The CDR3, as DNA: TGTGCCAGCAGTCTACTAGCTTCCAAAAACATTCAGTACTTC.

The CDR3 nucleotides read TGTGCCAGCAGCTTCCTAGACAATGAGCAGTTCTTC. Translated: CASSFLDNEQFF. This chain connects TRBV11-2 to TRBJ2-1, with D unclear. CDR1 is SGHAT and CDR2 is FQNNGV in the germline V gene. CDR3 length: 12 residues. Trimming took off 3 bases at V and 5 bases at J, with 5 bases between the two ends.

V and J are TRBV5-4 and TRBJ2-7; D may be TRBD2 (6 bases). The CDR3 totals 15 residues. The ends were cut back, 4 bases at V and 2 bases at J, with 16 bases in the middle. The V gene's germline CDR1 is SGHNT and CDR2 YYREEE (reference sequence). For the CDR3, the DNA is TGTGCCAGCAGCGGCCCGGGACTCGGGGCCTACGAGCAGTACTTC. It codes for CASSGPGLGAYEQYF. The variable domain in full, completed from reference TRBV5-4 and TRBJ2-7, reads ETGVTQSPTHLIKTRGQQVTLRCSSQSGHNTVSWYQQALGQGPQFIFQYYREEENGRGNFPPRFSGLQFPNYSSELNVNALELDDSALYLCASSGPGLGAYEQYFGPGTRLTVT.

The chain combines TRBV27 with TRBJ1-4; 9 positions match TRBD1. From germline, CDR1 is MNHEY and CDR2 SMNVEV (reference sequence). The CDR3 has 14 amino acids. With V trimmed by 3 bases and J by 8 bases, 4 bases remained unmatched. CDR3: CASSFAGTGEKLFF. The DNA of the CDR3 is TGTGCCAGCAGTTTCGCCGGGACAGGGGAAAAACTGTTTTTT.

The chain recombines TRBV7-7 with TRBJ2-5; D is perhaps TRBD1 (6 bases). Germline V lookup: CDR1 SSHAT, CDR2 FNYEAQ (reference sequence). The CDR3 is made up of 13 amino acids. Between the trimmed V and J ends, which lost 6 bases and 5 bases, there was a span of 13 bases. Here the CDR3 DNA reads TGTGCCAGCAGTCTACAGGGCCTGGAGACCCAGTACTTC. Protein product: CASSLQGLETQYF.

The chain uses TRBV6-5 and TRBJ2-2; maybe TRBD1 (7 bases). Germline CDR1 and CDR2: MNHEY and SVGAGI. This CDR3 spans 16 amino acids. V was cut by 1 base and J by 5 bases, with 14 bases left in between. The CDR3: CASSYLEGAGTGELFF. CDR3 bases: TGTGCCAGCAGTTACTTGGAGGGGGCAGGGACCGGGGAGCTGTTTTTT.

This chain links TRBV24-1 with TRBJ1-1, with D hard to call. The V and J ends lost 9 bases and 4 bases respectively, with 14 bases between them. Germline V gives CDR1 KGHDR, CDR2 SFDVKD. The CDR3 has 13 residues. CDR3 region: CATSPGAGTEAFF. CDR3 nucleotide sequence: TGTGCCACCTCCCCGGGAGCAGGCACTGAAGCTTTCTTT.

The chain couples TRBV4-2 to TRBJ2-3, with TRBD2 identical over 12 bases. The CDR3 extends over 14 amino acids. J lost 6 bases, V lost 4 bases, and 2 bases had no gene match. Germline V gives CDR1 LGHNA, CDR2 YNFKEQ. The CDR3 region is CASSRGLAGDTQYF. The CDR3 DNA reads TGTGCCAGCAGCCGAGGACTAGCGGGGGATACGCAGTATTTT.

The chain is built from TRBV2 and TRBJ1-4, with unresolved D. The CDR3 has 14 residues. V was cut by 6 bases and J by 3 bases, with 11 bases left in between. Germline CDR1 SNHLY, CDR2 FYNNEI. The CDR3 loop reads CASRPGVANEKLFF. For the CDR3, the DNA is TGTGCCAGCAGGCCCGGGGTTGCTAATGAAAAACTGTTTTTT.

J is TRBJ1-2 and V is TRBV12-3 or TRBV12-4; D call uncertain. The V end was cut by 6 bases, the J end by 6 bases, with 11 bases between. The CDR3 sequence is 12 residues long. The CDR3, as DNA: TGTGCCAGCAGAGGAGGCCCCCATGGCTACACCTTC. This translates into CASRGGPHGYTF.

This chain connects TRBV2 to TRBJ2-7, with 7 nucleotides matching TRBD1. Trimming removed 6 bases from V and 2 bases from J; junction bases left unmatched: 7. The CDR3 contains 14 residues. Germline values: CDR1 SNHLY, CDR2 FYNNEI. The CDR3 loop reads CASRHRGPTYEQYF. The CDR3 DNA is TGTGCCAGCAGGCACAGGGGCCCTACCTACGAGCAGTACTTC.